These T cell receptor beta chains were read from a single sample in a study of cytomegalovirus exposure and HLA in healthy donors. Data came from immunoSEQ multiplex PCR; TCRdb stores just in-frame clones and leaves some out. This table has some 120,000 clones, around 84% appearing once. The sample taken for sequencing was PBMCs. These receptors were collected from a man aged 18-30 years in good health and CMV-seronegative. The CDR3 runs from the conserved cysteine through the conserved F or W. A D gene is named only where the DNA matches it firmly. Expanded clones get a size class; other rows say once, few or many, or leave the size out.

d_call: NA
v_call: TRBV2
j_call: TRBJ2-3
clone_size: NA
cdr3_aa: CASSDRGKDTQYF
cdr3_nt: TGTGCCAGCAGTGATAGGGGGAAAGATACGCAGTATTTT

d_call: NA
v_call: TRBV5-1
j_call: TRBJ2-7
clone_size: NA
cdr3_aa: CASWGGPPYEQYF
cdr3_nt: TGCGCCAGCTGGGGGGGGCCTCCCTACGAGCAGTACTTC

d_call: TRBD1
v_call: TRBV7-9
j_call: TRBJ2-7
clone_size: NA
cdr3_aa: CASSLDIRDRGSEQYF
cdr3_nt: TGTGCCAGCAGCTTAGACATCCGGGACAGGGGATCCGAGCAGTACTTC

d_call: NA
v_call: TRBV18
j_call: TRBJ1-1
clone_size: NA
cdr3_aa: CASSPSPGNTEAFF
cdr3_nt: TGTGCCAGCTCACCATCGCCCGGGAACACTGAAGCTTTCTTT

d_call: TRBD2
v_call: TRBV5-1
j_call: TRBJ2-1
clone_size: NA
cdr3_aa: CASSYSGGSYNEQFF
cdr3_nt: TGCGCCAGCAGCTATTCGGGGGGATCCTACAATGAGCAGTTCTTC

d_call: TRBD1
v_call: TRBV6-5
j_call: TRBJ2-3
clone_size: NA
cdr3_aa: CASMDRADTQYF
cdr3_nt: TGTGCCAGTATGGACAGGGCAGATACGCAGTATTTT

d_call: NA
v_call: TRBV5-1
j_call: TRBJ1-4
clone_size: NA
cdr3_aa: CASSLGHATNEKLFF
cdr3_nt: TGCGCCAGCAGCTTGGGACATGCAACTAATGAAAAACTGTTTTTT

d_call: NA
v_call: TRBV5-1
j_call: TRBJ1-6
clone_size: NA
cdr3_aa: CASSLAVSSYNSPLHF
cdr3_nt: TGCGCCAGCAGCTTGGCGGTGAGCTCCTATAATTCACCCCTCCACTTT

d_call: NA
v_call: TRBV7-2
j_call: TRBJ2-5
clone_size: NA
cdr3_aa: CASSQLLQETQYF
cdr3_nt: TGTGCCAGCAGCCAACTCCTTCAAGAGACCCAGTACTTC

d_call: TRBD2
v_call: TRBV14
j_call: TRBJ2-7
clone_size: NA
cdr3_aa: CASSRGGAREQYF
cdr3_nt: TGTGCCAGCAGCCGCGGGGGGGCACGGGAGCAGTACTTC

d_call: TRBD1
v_call: TRBV11-2
j_call: TRBJ2-7
clone_size: NA
cdr3_aa: CASSREGAPLSYEQYF
cdr3_nt: TGTGCCAGCAGCCGAGAGGGGGCCCCGCTCTCCTACGAGCAGTACTTC

d_call: NA
v_call: TRBV15
j_call: TRBJ1-3
clone_size: NA
cdr3_aa: CATSSAHGVPGNTIYF
cdr3_nt: TGTGCCACCAGCAGCGCACACGGGGTCCCTGGAAACACCATATATTTT

d_call: NA
v_call: TRBV28
j_call: TRBJ1-4
clone_size: NA
cdr3_aa: CASSLSLTWRGLFF
cdr3_nt: TGTGCCAGCAGTTTAAGTCTCACTTGGAGGGGACTGTTTTTT

d_call: TRBD1
v_call: TRBV7-2
j_call: TRBJ2-5
clone_size: NA
cdr3_aa: CASNDRGRAEETQYF
cdr3_nt: TGTGCCAGCAACGACAGGGGGCGGGCTGAAGAGACCCAGTACTTC

d_call: TRBD2
v_call: TRBV19
j_call: TRBJ2-3
clone_size: once
cdr3_aa: CASSIALAGNTDTQYF
cdr3_nt: TGTGCCAGTAGTATTGCGCTAGCGGGGAACACAGATACGCAGTATTTT

d_call: NA
v_call: TRBV27
j_call: TRBJ1-2
clone_size: NA
cdr3_aa: CASSPSQIPNYGYTF
cdr3_nt: TGTGCCAGCAGCCCTTCCCAGATTCCGAACTATGGCTACACCTTC

d_call: NA
v_call: TRBV7-9
j_call: TRBJ1-2
clone_size: few
cdr3_aa: CASSLDRFNGYTF
cdr3_nt: TGTGCCAGCAGCTTAGACAGGTTCAATGGCTACACCTTC

d_call: TRBD1
v_call: TRBV18
j_call: TRBJ2-7
clone_size: few
cdr3_aa: CASSPRQGASYEQYF
cdr3_nt: TGTGCCAGCTCACCACGACAGGGGGCCTCCTACGAGCAGTACTTC

d_call: NA
v_call: TRBV4-1
j_call: TRBJ1-2
clone_size: NA
cdr3_aa: CASSPPGYGYTF
cdr3_nt: TGCGCCAGCAGCCCCCCCGGCTATGGCTACACCTTC

d_call: TRBD2
v_call: TRBV9
j_call: TRBJ2-1
clone_size: NA
cdr3_aa: CASSDTSGSYNEQFF
cdr3_nt: TGTGCCAGCAGCGACACTAGCGGATCCTACAATGAGCAGTTCTTC

d_call: NA
v_call: TRBV5-1
j_call: TRBJ1-3
clone_size: NA
cdr3_aa: CASSFDQGSGNTIYF
cdr3_nt: TGCGCCAGCAGCTTCGATCAGGGATCCGGAAACACCATATATTTT

d_call: TRBD1
v_call: TRBV13
j_call: TRBJ2-7
clone_size: NA
cdr3_aa: CASSSLQGIEEQYF
cdr3_nt: TGTGCCAGCAGCTCCTTACAGGGGATTGAAGAGCAGTACTTC

d_call: TRBD1
v_call: TRBV10-3
j_call: TRBJ1-5
clone_size: NA
cdr3_aa: CAISRQGDQPQHF
cdr3_nt: TGTGCCATCAGTCGACAGGGGGATCAGCCCCAGCATTTT

d_call: NA
v_call: TRBV5-1
j_call: TRBJ1-3
clone_size: NA
cdr3_aa: CASSLGSGNTIYF
cdr3_nt: TGCGCCAGCAGCTTGGGTTCAGGAAACACCATATATTTT

d_call: TRBD2
v_call: TRBV7-3
j_call: TRBJ2-3
clone_size: NA
cdr3_aa: CASSQRDYEDTQYF
cdr3_nt: TGTGCCAGCAGCCAACGGGACTATGAGGATACGCAGTATTTT

d_call: NA
v_call: TRBV6-1
j_call: TRBJ1-2
clone_size: NA
cdr3_aa: CASSALTALYGYTF
cdr3_nt: TGTGCCAGCAGTGCCTTGACAGCGCTCTATGGCTACACCTTC

d_call: NA
v_call: TRBV5-1
j_call: TRBJ1-1
clone_size: once
cdr3_aa: CASSTGQTNTEAFF
cdr3_nt: TGCGCCAGCAGCACCGGACAGACGAACACTGAAGCTTTCTTT

d_call: NA
v_call: TRBV27
j_call: TRBJ1-6
clone_size: NA
cdr3_aa: CASRPNRDYNSPLHF
cdr3_nt: TGTGCCAGCAGACCGAACAGGGACTATAATTCACCCCTCCACTTT

d_call: NA
v_call: TRBV4-2
j_call: TRBJ2-7
clone_size: NA
cdr3_aa: CASSPTGYEQYF
cdr3_nt: TGTGCCAGCAGCCCCACGGGCTACGAGCAGTACTTC

d_call: TRBD1
v_call: TRBV15
j_call: TRBJ1-4
clone_size: NA
cdr3_aa: CATSRKPGGYEKLFF
cdr3_nt: TGTGCCACCAGCAGAAAACCAGGGGGTTATGAAAAACTGTTTTTT

d_call: TRBD2
v_call: TRBV9
j_call: TRBJ2-1
clone_size: NA
cdr3_aa: CASSVFSGGGRNEQFF
cdr3_nt: TGTGCCAGCAGCGTTTTTAGCGGGGGGGGGCGCAATGAGCAGTTCTTC

d_call: NA
v_call: TRBV4-1
j_call: TRBJ1-6
clone_size: NA
cdr3_aa: CASSQEGQYNSPLHF
cdr3_nt: TGCGCCAGCAGCCAAGAAGGACAGTATAATTCACCCCTCCACTTT

d_call: TRBD1
v_call: TRBV19
j_call: TRBJ1-6
clone_size: NA
cdr3_aa: CASSMWGQGNSPLHF
cdr3_nt: TGTGCCAGTAGTATGTGGGGACAGGGTAATTCACCCCTCCACTTT

d_call: TRBD2
v_call: TRBV15
j_call: TRBJ2-5
clone_size: NA
cdr3_aa: CATSRAGLAGPETQYF
cdr3_nt: TGTGCCACCAGCAGAGCGGGACTAGCGGGCCCGGAGACCCAGTACTTC

d_call: TRBD2
v_call: TRBV5-1
j_call: TRBJ2-5
clone_size: NA
cdr3_aa: CASSIGTSGQTQYF
cdr3_nt: TGCGCCAGCAGCATAGGGACTAGCGGGCAGACCCAGTACTTC

d_call: TRBD2
v_call: TRBV7-9
j_call: TRBJ2-1
clone_size: few
cdr3_aa: CASSPASGEYNEQFF
cdr3_nt: TGTGCCAGCAGCCCGGCTAGCGGGGAATACAATGAGCAGTTCTTC

d_call: TRBD1
v_call: TRBV19
j_call: TRBJ2-2
clone_size: once
cdr3_aa: CASSKGQGNTGELFF
cdr3_nt: TGTGCCAGTAGTAAGGGACAGGGGAACACCGGGGAGCTGTTTTTT

d_call: NA
v_call: TRBV5-6
j_call: TRBJ2-7
clone_size: NA
cdr3_aa: CASSLGREVSYEQYF
cdr3_nt: TGTGCCAGCAGCTTGGGAAGGGAGGTGAGCTACGAGCAGTACTTC

d_call: TRBD2
v_call: TRBV18
j_call: TRBJ2-7
clone_size: NA
cdr3_aa: CASSGTSGGNSYEQYF
cdr3_nt: TGTGCCAGCTCAGGGACTAGCGGGGGAAATTCCTACGAGCAGTACTTC

d_call: NA
v_call: TRBV9
j_call: TRBJ2-7
clone_size: NA
cdr3_aa: CASSAHLGGASYEQYF
cdr3_nt: TGTGCCAGCAGCGCCCACTTGGGGGGGGCATCCTACGAGCAGTACTTC

d_call: NA
v_call: TRBV19
j_call: TRBJ1-2
clone_size: NA
cdr3_aa: CATQAGDYGYTF
cdr3_nt: TGTGCCACCCAGGCGGGGGATTATGGCTACACCTTC